These 27 T cell receptor beta chains were all obtained from the same sample, sequenced in a study of blood T cell repertoires in COVID-19. Here immunoSEQ multiplex PCR was the method, and the copy in TCRdb shows in-frame clones only, minus some. The data hold 250,000 to 350,000 clones, with approximately 83% observed a single time. The sequenced sample was peripheral blood. The receptors were gathered from a woman in her 30s who had recovered from COVID-19.

This chain connects TRBV28 to TRBJ2-7; D remains unclear. Trimming removed 8 bases at V and 1 base at J, with 12 bases between. Germline CDR1 is MDHEN and CDR2 is SYDVKM. This CDR3 has 13 amino acids. CDR3 region: CASAARFSYEQYF. The CDR3 DNA is TGTGCCAGCGCGGCCCGTTTTTCCTACGAGCAGTACTTC.

The chain has TRBV19 and TRBJ2-7; no clear D. Germline V CDR1 and CDR2: LNHDA, SQIVND (reference sequence). CDR3 length: 13 amino acids. V lost 1 base to trimming and J lost 3 bases, with 7 bases between them. The CDR3 loop is CASSIAGDYEQYF. DNA for the CDR3: TGTGCCAGTAGTATAGCCGGTGACTACGAGCAGTACTTC.

This chain uses TRBV27 with TRBJ2-1; 7 bases map to TRBD2. This CDR3 has 17 residues. V gave up 4 bases and J gave up 0 bases; unmatched junction bases: 9. In germline, CDR1 is MNHEY, CDR2 SMNVEV (reference sequence). CDR3 protein: CASSSPTSSSSYNEQFF. Here the CDR3 DNA reads TGTGCCAGCAGTTCCCCGACTAGCTCCAGCTCCTACAATGAGCAGTTCTTC.

This clone was observed a few times. The gene calls are TRBV6-5 and TRBJ1-2, with unresolved D. In germline, CDR1 is MNHEY, CDR2 SVGAGI. The CDR3 contains 15 residues. V gave up 2 bases and J gave up 4 bases, with 14 bases separating them. Here the CDR3 DNA reads TGTGCCAGCAGTTACGGAACCACGGAGGGCTATGGCTACACCTTC. This sequence encodes CASSYGTTEGYGYTF.

CDR3 DNA: TGCGCCAGCAGTTATGGGGTCGGCACCCGGGGGTCCAAAGAAAAACTGTTTTTT. Residues: CASSYGVGTRGSKEKLFF. The chain carries TRBV5-1 and TRBJ1-4; tentative D call: TRBD1 (5 bases). The CDR3 extends over 18 amino acids. Looked up from germline, CDR1 is SGHRS and CDR2 is YFSETQ. Trimming left V 5 bases short and J 8 bases short, with 28 bases between.

V gene TRBV5-4 combines with J gene TRBJ1-1; 12 bases align to TRBD1. Germline-derived CDR1 and CDR2 are SGHNT and YYREEE (reference sequence). There are 16 residues in the CDR3. The trim removed 4 bases at V and 1 base at J, leaving 5 bases unmatched. CDR3 region: CASSLGTGGPNTEAFF. The CDR3 DNA reads TGTGCCAGCAGCCTGGGGACAGGGGGCCCGAACACTGAAGCTTTCTTT.

This clone was seen a single time. CDR3 in DNA: TGCAGCGTTTCTAGGTGGGGTACGGGAGAAGCTGTCTACGAGCAGTACTTC. The encoded protein is CSVSRWGTGEAVYEQYF. The chain couples TRBV29-1 to TRBJ2-7, with D possibly being TRBD2 (6 bases). CDR1 and CDR2 (germline): SQVTM, ANQGSEA. The V end was cut by 5 bases, the J end by 3 bases, with 26 bases between. The CDR3 is made up of 17 amino acids.

The chain uses TRBV5-4 and TRBJ2-1, with D uncertain. The CDR3 spans 13 residues. The germline V gene has CDR1 SGHNT and CDR2 YYREEE (reference sequence). Trimming took off 0 bases at V and 12 bases at J, with 13 bases between the two ends. CDR3 residues: CASSLEDLGGQFF. The CDR3 DNA reads TGTGCCAGCAGCTTGGAAGACTTAGGCGGGCAGTTCTTC.

V and J are TRBV10-3 and TRBJ2-1; possibly TRBD2 for D (5 bases). CDR1 is ENHRY, CDR2 SYGVKD, per germline. The CDR3 is 13 amino acids. Trimming stripped 2 bases from V and 5 bases from J, with 7 bases between. CDR3 DNA sequence: TGTGCCATCAGTGAGCAAGCGGACAATGAGCAGTTCTTC. It encodes CAISEQADNEQFF.

This clone was counted once. The V and J genes are TRBV7-8 and TRBJ1-4, with 7 nucleotides matching TRBD1. This CDR3 region has 14 residues. Germline V gene lookup returns CDR1 SGHVS and CDR2 FQNEAQ. V trimming: 6 bases; J trimming: 11 bases; junction bases outside the gene matches: 12. The chain's CDR3 is CASREDRQSQKLFF. The CDR3 coding sequence is TGTGCCAGCAGGGAGGACAGGCAGTCTCAGAAACTGTTTTTT.

This chain links TRBV7-2 with TRBJ1-4; TRBD1 might be the D (5 bases). Germline V gene lookup returns CDR1 SGHTA and CDR2 FQGNSA. Trimming took 0 bases from V and 4 from J, leaving 12 bases between them. The CDR3 covers 16 residues. As DNA, the CDR3 is TGTGCCAGCAGCTTAGCGTTTGGGCAGGGTAATGAAAAACTGTTTTTT. This encodes CASSLAFGQGNEKLFF.

The rearrangement links TRBV28 to TRBJ1-2; TRBD1 matches 7 bases. This CDR3 spans 14 amino acids. Germline CDR1 is MDHEN and CDR2 is SYDVKM. Trimming cost V 7 bases and J 0 bases; bases outside gene matches: 5. The CDR3, as DNA: TGTGCCAGCAACCGGGACAGATCTAACTATGGCTACACCTTC. The encoded protein is CASNRDRSNYGYTF.

The CDR3 here is CASSDVAGLAEAFF. Written as DNA, the CDR3 is TGTGCCAGCAGTGACGTAGCAGGGCTTGCTGAAGCTTTCTTT. The chain links TRBV6-4 to TRBJ1-1; D might be TRBD1 (5 bases). The length of the CDR3 is 14 residues. V was cut by 2 bases and J by 6 bases, with 13 bases left in between. CDR1 is MRHNA and CDR2 is SNTAGT in the germline V gene.

This clone was found once. The chain employs TRBV28 and TRBJ1-3, with 9 bases lining up with TRBD1. Trimming at V came to 6 bases and at J to 8 bases, leaving 5 bases not matched to a gene. CDR1 MDHEN and CDR2 SYDVKM come from the germline V gene. The CDR3 covers 13 residues. CDR3 in DNA: TGTGCCAGCAGAATGGACAGGGGAGACACCATATATTTT. As protein: CASRMDRGDTIYF.

The J gene is TRBJ1-2, the V gene TRBV5-1, with 11 positions matching TRBD1. Trimming removed 4 bases from V and 4 bases from J; junction bases left unmatched: 6. The CDR3 loop spans 15 amino acids. Germline V gene data show CDR1 as SGHRS and CDR2 as YFSETQ. CDR3 residues: CASSPGQGVGYGYTF. CDR3 sequence (DNA): TGCGCCAGCAGCCCGGGACAGGGGGTTGGCTATGGCTACACCTTC.

As DNA, the CDR3 is TGTGCCTGGAGTGTACTAGGAGGATATAGCAATCAGCCCCAGCATTTT. Residues: CAWSVLGGYSNQPQHF. The chain carries TRBV30 and TRBJ1-5, with D uncertain. Trimming removed 0 bases from V and 0 bases from J, with 12 bases in between. Germline V CDR1 and CDR2: GTSNPN, SVGIG (reference sequence). This CDR3 comprises 16 residues.

The chain recombines TRBV6-4 with TRBJ1-1; D remains unclear. Trimming left V 2 bases short and J 4 bases short, with 11 bases between. Germline CDR1 is MRHNA and CDR2 is SNTAGT. The CDR3 is 14 residues long. CDR3 in DNA: TGTGCCAGCAGTGACACATCCTCGGGCACTGAAGCTTTCTTT. It codes for CASSDTSSGTEAFF.

The chain joins TRBV6-5 to TRBJ1-5; D unresolved. The CDR3 is 14 residues long. V lost 7 bases and J lost 1, with 11 bases in between. CDR1 and CDR2 (germline): MNHEY, SVGAGI. DNA for the CDR3: TGTGCCAGCATTATGGGCTTAAGCAATCAGCCCCAGCATTTT. Residues: CASIMGLSNQPQHF.

The chain combines TRBV29-1 with TRBJ1-2, with 7 bases lining up with TRBD1. Looked up from germline, CDR1 is SQVTM and CDR2 is ANQGSEA. The CDR3 is 11 amino acids. The J segment lost 7 bases and the V segment lost 4 bases, leaving 3 bases of the junction unmatched. The CDR3 reads CSVGQGSGYTF. The CDR3 region has the DNA TGCAGCGTTGGACAGGGTAGTGGCTACACCTTC.

V usage is TRBV15 and J usage is TRBJ2-4; 9 bases are a match to TRBD1. The CDR3 covers 16 residues. Germline trimming cut 6 bases from V and 7 bases from J; bases unmatched to any gene: 13. The germline gives CDR1 LNHNV, CDR2 YYDKDF (reference sequence). CDR3 sequence: CATSSVAGTGKNIQYF. The CDR3 region has the DNA TGTGCCACCAGTTCTGTGGCCGGGACAGGGAAGAACATTCAGTACTTC.

This rearrangement joins TRBV4-1 to TRBJ2-7; D not resolved. The germline V and J ends were trimmed by 4 bases and 4 bases, with 14 bases remaining between them. This CDR3 has 14 amino acids. Per germline, CDR1 MGHRA and CDR2 YSYEKL. The CDR3 bases are TGCGCCAGCAGCCTGATAGACTCTGGTTACGAGCAGTACTTC. Amino acids: CASSLIDSGYEQYF.

The chain employs TRBV3-1 (or the pseudogene TRBV3-2) and TRBJ2-1; TRBD2 matches 7 bases. The CDR3 consists of 16 residues. Germline CDR1 and CDR2: LGHDT and YNNKEL (reference sequence). J lost 9 bases, V lost 0 bases, and 11 bases had no gene match. Here the CDR3 DNA reads TGTGCCAGCAGCCAAGATGTAAGGGCGGGAGTAGGTGAGCAGTTCTTC. Encoded protein: CASSQDVRAGVGEQFF.

The gene calls are TRBV5-4 and TRBJ2-7, with a tentative D call TRBD1 (6 bases). The germline V gene has CDR1 SGHNT and CDR2 YYREEE (reference sequence). The ends were cut back, 4 bases at V and 0 bases at J, with 14 bases in the middle. This CDR3 region has 15 residues. In DNA, the CDR3 is TGTGCCAGCAGCCGACCGGGACAAGGCTCCTACGAGCAGTACTTC. Its translation is CASSRPGQGSYEQYF.

J is TRBJ2-5 and V is TRBV5-1; TRBD1 aligns across 8 bases. The J segment lost 4 bases and the V segment lost 1 base, leaving 9 bases of the junction unmatched. CDR3 length: 16 amino acids. CDR1 SGHRS and CDR2 YFSETQ come from the germline V gene. CDR3 amino acids: CASSLTQTGDGETQYF. CDR3 sequence (DNA): TGCGCCAGCAGCTTGACCCAGACAGGGGATGGAGAGACCCAGTACTTC.

The genes are TRBV15 and TRBJ2-1; TRBD2 matches 8 bases. With 2 bases clipped from V and 7 bases from J, the junction kept 13 bases outside the gene matches. This CDR3 has 17 amino acids. Germline CDR1 and CDR2: LNHNV and YYDKDF (reference sequence). CDR3 in DNA: TGTGCCACCAGCAGACCCCTATGGAGCGGGAGAGGGAATGAGCAGTTCTTC. Protein: CATSRPLWSGRGNEQFF.

As to this clone: Other DNA sequences in this specimen translate into the identical CDR3. The rearrangement uses TRBV30 and TRBJ1-5; no definite D call. The V gene's germline CDR1 is GTSNPN and CDR2 SVGIG (reference sequence). This CDR3 is 14 amino acids long. Trimming took off 0 bases at V and 1 base at J, with 7 bases between the two ends. DNA for the CDR3: TGTGCCTGGAGTGTAAGAGGCAGCAATCAGCCCCAGCATTTT. It translates to CAWSVRGSNQPQHF. Based on the CDR3 plus reference TRBV30 and TRBJ1-5, the full variable domain is SQTIHQWPATLVQPVGSPLSLECTVEGTSNPNLYWYRQAAGRGLQLLFYSVGIGQISSEVPQNLSASRPQDRQFILSSKKLLLSDSGFYLCAWSVRGSNQPQHFGDGTRLSIL.

The chain combines TRBV30 with TRBJ1-2, with 7 bases identical to TRBD1. The length of the CDR3 is 13 residues. CDR1 GTSNPN and CDR2 SVGIG come from the germline V gene (reference sequence). V trimming: 2 bases; J trimming: 6 bases; junction bases outside the gene matches: 6. CDR3 in amino acids: CAWSSLGGDGYTF. CDR3 in DNA: TGTGCCTGGAGTTCACTAGGGGGCGATGGCTACACCTTC.